This TCR beta chain was found in a study of metastatic and nonmetastatic thyroid tumors (dated by TCRdb to 2019 to 2021). Notes on the research overall: The researchers compared repertoires between peripheral blood samples and tumor or nodule tissue samples from patients with malignant or benign thyroid disease.

None of the patients had been given any treatment before thyroid surgery. Using T-cell receptor beta sequencing, the researchers looked back retrospectively at clinical samples from patients, gathered between about 2011 and 2019. Overall results and qualifications from the work: In both blood and tumor samples, TCR beta diversity was reported to be significantly higher in malignant tumors than in benign nodules.

The method behind the library was PCR. TCRdb names Illumina HiSeq 4000 as the instrument used. The TCR beta-chain CDR3 region of each patient was profiled by high-throughput sequencing. As for the authors' bioinformatics: The researchers built a classifier to tell apart papillary thyroid cancer patients with distant metastasis, based on CDR3 differences among clinicopathological groups. The Shannon index was used to assess repertoire diversity, and the Morisita-Horn index was used to assess tumor-blood repertoire similarity. Through fastp at Q25 and MiXCR, TCRdb rebuilt clones from the public reads, retaining in-frame beta chains. TCRdb's processing, not the study's, gives the V and J calls here. The sample yields tens of thousands of clones; around 12% were counted once. In total, the top ten clones hold approximately 25% of the sample. With regard to this clone: It has no known antigen specificity. Base-call qualities are not available, and no considerably larger clone is one nucleotide away.

Reading from cysteine to phenylalanine, the CDR3 counts 13 amino acids. Here the CDR3 DNA is all that survives: 39 bases in frame from base 1. CDR1 and CDR2 are read off the germline V gene as MNHNS and SASEGT. V loses 6 bases, J loses 6 bases, and the germline ends lie 14 bases apart. The sequenced sample consisted of blood. The rearranged segments are TRBV6-1 and TRBJ1-1, with TRBD1 perhaps the D gene, on 5 matching bases. The TCR originated in a female donor with papillary thyroid cancer or a benign thyroid nodule (not recorded which). Some clones in this sample may be carry-over from other donors' samples. The bases read TGTGCCAGCAGCGGAGTGGGGGTCTCTGAAGCTTTCTTT. It translates to CASSGVGVSEAFF.